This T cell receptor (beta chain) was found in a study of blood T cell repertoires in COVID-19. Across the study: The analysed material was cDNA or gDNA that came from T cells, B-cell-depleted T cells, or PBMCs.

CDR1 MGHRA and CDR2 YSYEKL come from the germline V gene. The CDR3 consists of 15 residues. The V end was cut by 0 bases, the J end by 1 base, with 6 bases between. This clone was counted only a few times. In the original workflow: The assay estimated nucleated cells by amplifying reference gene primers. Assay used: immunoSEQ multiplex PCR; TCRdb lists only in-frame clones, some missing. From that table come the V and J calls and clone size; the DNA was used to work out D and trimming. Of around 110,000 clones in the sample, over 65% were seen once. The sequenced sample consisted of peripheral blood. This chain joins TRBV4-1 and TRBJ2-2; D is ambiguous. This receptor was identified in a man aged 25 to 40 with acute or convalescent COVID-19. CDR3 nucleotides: TGCGCCAGCAGCCAAGATCTGTGGAACACCGGGGAGCTGTTTTTT. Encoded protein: CASSQDLWNTGELFF.